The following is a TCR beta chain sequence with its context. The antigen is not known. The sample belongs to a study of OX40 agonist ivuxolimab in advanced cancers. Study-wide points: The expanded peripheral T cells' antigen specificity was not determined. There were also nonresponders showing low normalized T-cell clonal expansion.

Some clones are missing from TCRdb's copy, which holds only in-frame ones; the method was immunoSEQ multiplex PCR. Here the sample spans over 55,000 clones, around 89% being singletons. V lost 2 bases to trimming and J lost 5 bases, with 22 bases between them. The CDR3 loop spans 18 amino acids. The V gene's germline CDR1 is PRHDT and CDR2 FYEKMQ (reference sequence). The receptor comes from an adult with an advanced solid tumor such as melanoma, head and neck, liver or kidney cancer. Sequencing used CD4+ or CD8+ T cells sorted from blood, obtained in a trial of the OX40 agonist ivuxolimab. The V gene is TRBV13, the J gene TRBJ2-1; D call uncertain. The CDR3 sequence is CASSLRPRYRVTDNEQFF. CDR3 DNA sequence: TGTGCCAGCAGCTTACGACCTAGATATCGTGTTACGGACAATGAGCAGTTCTTC.